The rows below give T cell receptor beta chains drawn from one sample of a study of identical twins. TCRdb independently ran MiXCR on the 5' RACE reads; one entry per CDR3 protein. The sample has about 250,000 distinct CDR3 sequences; around 8% are singletons. The sample was also linked to a second study, of yellow fever vaccine responses in identical twins.

Source material: CD8+ T cells sorted from blood. The origin of the receptors is a woman under 30 in good health. CDR3s include the opening cysteine and the closing phenylalanine or tryptophan. D genes are given only for firm matches. Size is stated for part of the rows, as once, few or many counts, or as a class when the clone is expanded.

clone_size j_call d_call v_call cdr3_length cdr3_nt cdr3_aa
few TRBJ2-3 . TRBV12-3/TRBV12-4 16 TGTGCCAGCAGTTTAAGGCCTAACAGGGTTTCAGATACGCAGTATTTT CASSLRPNRVSDTQYF
. TRBJ2-2 TRBD1 TRBV12-3/TRBV12-4 17 TGTGCCAGCAGAGATAGTCGGACAGGGGCGAACACCGGGGAGCTGTTTTTT CASRDSRTGANTGELFF
. TRBJ2-1 TRBD2 TRBV2 15 TGTGCCAGCAGTGAACTAGCGGGGGAATACAATGAGCAGTTCTTC CASSELAGEYNEQFF
many TRBJ2-1 TRBD2 TRBV29-1 13 TGCAGCGTTGTAGCGGGAGTAAGCAATGAGCAGTTCTTC CSVVAGVSNEQFF
. TRBJ1-4 . TRBV5-1 15 TGCGCCAGCAGCCCCGTTTCCGCAGTGGATGAAAAACTGTTTTTT CASSPVSAVDEKLFF
. TRBJ2-2 . TRBV4-3 17 TGCGCCAGCAGCCAAGGAGGGAAAGCAGGGTTCGTCGGGGAGCTGTTTTTT CASSQGGKAGFVGELFF
many TRBJ2-3 . TRBV4-1 15 TGCGCCAGCAGCGAGCGGAGCCGATACACAGATACGCAGTATTTT CASSERSRYTDTQYF
. TRBJ2-1 TRBD1 TRBV3-1 17 TGTGCCAGCAGCCAAGACACGGGGACAGAGCCCTACAATGAGCAGTTCTTC CASSQDTGTEPYNEQFF
many TRBJ2-3 . TRBV11-2 16 TGTGCCAGCAGCTTAGAAGCCCGGCTTGGGTCAGATACGCAGTATTTT CASSLEARLGSDTQYF
. TRBJ2-7 . TRBV5-6 14 TGTGCCAGCAGCTTCCTGCGGGGTGTGAACGAGCAGTACTTC CASSFLRGVNEQYF
. TRBJ2-4 . TRBV7-9 16 TGTGCCAGCAGCTTAGTGGGGCCTGAAGCCAAAAACATTCAGTACTTC CASSLVGPEAKNIQYF
few TRBJ2-1 . TRBV5-6 15 TGTGCCAGCAGCTTAGCAGGGGTAATTCTCAATGAGCAGTTCTTC CASSLAGVILNEQFF
few TRBJ2-3 TRBD1 TRBV7-9 17 TGTGCCAGCAGCTTATTGGGACAGGCCCTCGGGACAGATACGCAGTATTTT CASSLLGQALGTDTQYF
few TRBJ2-2 . TRBV20-1 13 TGCAGTGCCGGGGTCGACGACACCGGGGAGCTGTTTTTT CSAGVDDTGELFF
. TRBJ2-2 . TRBV4-3 16 TGCGCCAGCAGCCAAGATCCTTGGAGAAACACCGGGGAGCTGTTTTTT CASSQDPWRNTGELFF
. TRBJ2-1 TRBD1 TRBV12-5 17 TGTGCTAGTGGTTTGCCCCCGACAGGGGGTTTAGACAATGAGCAGTTCTTC CASGLPPTGGLDNEQFF
. TRBJ2-6 . TRBV21-1 17 TGTGCCAGCAGCAAAGCCCGGGCGGTTGAAGGGGCCAACGTCCTGACTTTC CASSKARAVEGANVLTF
few TRBJ1-1 . TRBV4-1 15 TGCGCCAGCAGCCAAGTGAGAACAGCGAACACTGAAGCTTTCTTT CASSQVRTANTEAFF
many TRBJ1-2 . TRBV10-3 13 TGTGCCATCAGTGAGTCGTCGGGCTATGGCTACACCTTC CAISESSGYGYTF
many TRBJ2-7 TRBD1 TRBV5-5 14 TGTGCCAGCAGCTTGGCAGGACAGGGGAACGAGCAGTACTTC CASSLAGQGNEQYF
. TRBJ2-1 TRBD2 TRBV11-1 18 TGTGCCAGCAGCTTCGCCGATGGCGGGGGTCCCTCCTACAATGAGCAGTTCTTC CASSFADGGGPSYNEQFF
few TRBJ2-1 . TRBV24-1 11 TGTGCCACCAGTGCCGGGGCTTTGCAGTTCTTC CATSAGALQFF
many TRBJ1-6 TRBD1 TRBV3-1 15 TGTGCCAGCAGCCAAGAGGACAGGAGGAATTCACCCCTCCACTTT CASSQEDRRNSPLHF
few TRBJ2-1 . TRBV7-2 12 TGTGCCAGCAGCTTAGCATCCCTACAAGAGTTCTTC CASSLASLQEFF
. TRBJ2-1 . TRBV24-1 15 TGTGACACCAGTGATCCACTAACCCCTAGGGTCGAGCAGTTCTTC CDTSDPLTPRVEQFF
. TRBJ2-7 TRBD1 TRBV2 13 TGTGCCAGCGGGGACAGCTTAGACTACGAGCAGTACTTC CASGDSLDYEQYF
. TRBJ2-7 TRBD1 TRBV13 14 TGTGCCAGCAGCCCGGGACAGTCCTCCTACGAGCAGTACTTC CASSPGQSSYEQYF
many TRBJ2-1 . TRBV2 14 TGTGCCTCCAAGGTCGGGCCTTCCTACAATGAGCAGTTCTTC CASKVGPSYNEQFF
many TRBJ2-5 TRBD1 TRBV6-2/TRBV6-3 14 TGTGCCAGCAGCCTATCGGACAGGGAGGAGACCCAGTACTTC CASSLSDREETQYF
many TRBJ2-1 TRBD2 TRBV3-1 16 TGTGCCAGCAGTCCTATACTAGCGGGGGGGCCATGGGAGCAGTTCTTC CASSPILAGGPWEQFF
many TRBJ2-7 . TRBV7-9 14 TGTGCCAGCAGCTTAGATCCAGGGGCCTACGAGCAGTACTTC CASSLDPGAYEQYF
few TRBJ2-1 . TRBV20-1 13 TGCAGTGCTAGGACGTTAGTTGGAAATGAGCAGTTCTTC CSARTLVGNEQFF
many TRBJ2-7 . TRBV4-1 11 TGCGCCAGCAGCGAACCGGGGGAGCAGTACTTC CASSEPGEQYF
few TRBJ2-1 . TRBV5-8 13 TGTGCCAGCAGCTCGGTAGGAAACAATGAGCAGTTCTTC CASSSVGNNEQFF
few TRBJ2-7 TRBD2 TRBV29-1 13 TGCAGCGTTGTGACTAGCGGAACCTACGAGCAGTACTTC CSVVTSGTYEQYF
. TRBJ2-1 . TRBV10-2 14 TGCGCCAGCAGTGAGTCGTTGGTCGCTACTGAGCAGTTCTTC CASSESLVATEQFF
few TRBJ2-1 TRBD2 TRBV19 15 TGTGCCAGTAGTGTACTAGCGGGACACTACAATGAGCAGTTCTTC CASSVLAGHYNEQFF
few TRBJ2-1 . TRBV14 16 TGTGCCAGCAGCCACCAGGACCTCTACTCCTACAATGAGCAGTTCTTC CASSHQDLYSYNEQFF
. TRBJ1-5 . TRBV30 14 TGTGCCTGGAGTTCCGGTCAGGGCAATCAGCCCCAGCATTTT CAWSSGQGNQPQHF
many TRBJ2-1 . TRBV6-5 14 TGTGCCAGCAGTTCACACCCTACCTACAATGAGCAGTTCTTC CASSSHPTYNEQFF
. TRBJ2-1 TRBD2 TRBV28 15 TGTGCCAGCAGCCCCACTAGCGGGGGGGCTTTTGAGCAGTTCTTC CASSPTSGGAFEQFF
. TRBJ2-7 . TRBV13 14 TGTGCCAGCAGCCCAGACCCGACACTCGACGAGCAGTACTTC CASSPDPTLDEQYF
. TRBJ2-5 TRBD2 TRBV28 13 TGTGCCAGCAGCGGGAGGGTGCAAGAGACCCAGTACTTC CASSGRVQETQYF
. TRBJ2-6 . TRBV6-1 14 TGTGCCAGCACCGGGTACTCTGGGGCCAACGTCCTGACTTTC CASTGYSGANVLTF
. TRBJ2-1 . TRBV4-3 15 TGCGCCAGCAGCCACCTTGAGGGACTCTTAAATGAGCAGTTCTTC CASSHLEGLLNEQFF
many TRBJ2-5 . TRBV12-3/TRBV12-4 16 TGTGCCAGCAGTCCCCAAACGACAGGGAGGATAGAGACCCAGTACTTC CASSPQTTGRIETQYF
. TRBJ2-2 TRBD1 TRBV29-1 16 TGCAGCGTCTTGACCCGGGACAGTCAAAACACCGGGGAGCTGTTTTTT CSVLTRDSQNTGELFF
many TRBJ2-3 . TRBV10-3 14 TGTGCCATCAGTGAGGGGGAGACGGTAGATACGCAGTATTTT CAISEGETVDTQYF
. TRBJ2-2 TRBD2 TRBV3-1 19 TGTGCCAGCAGCCGCACATTCTCCCGTAGCGGGGGGAACACCGGGGAGCTGTTTTTT CASSRTFSRSGGNTGELFF
. TRBJ2-7 TRBD1 TRBV5-5 15 TGTGCCAGCAGCGGACCCCAGGGGGTCCCCTACGAGCAGTACTTC CASSGPQGVPYEQYF
many TRBJ2-7 TRBD1 TRBV12-3/TRBV12-4 15 TGTGCCAGCAGTCGCCACAGGGGAGAAAACTACGAGCAGTACTTC CASSRHRGENYEQYF
. TRBJ2-7 . TRBV19 13 TGTGCCAGTAGTTCGGCATTCGCCTACGAGCAGTACTTC CASSSAFAYEQYF
many TRBJ2-5 . TRBV9 15 TGTGCCAGCAGCTTGACAGCAGCCTTACAAGAGACCCAGTACTTC CASSLTAALQETQYF
many TRBJ2-7 . TRBV12-3/TRBV12-4 14 TGTGCCAGCAGTTTCCCGGGGGGCTTCTACGAGCAGTACTTC CASSFPGGFYEQYF
. TRBJ2-1 TRBD2 TRBV6-2/TRBV6-3 19 TGTGCCAGCAGTTACGATTTGGAACAGCGGGAGGGCTTCTACAATGAGCAGTTCTTC CASSYDLEQREGFYNEQFF
many TRBJ2-3 . TRBV11-3 13 TGTGCCAGCAGCTTGGGGACAACGGATACGCAGTATTTT CASSLGTTDTQYF